The TCR beta chain under discussion was sequenced for a study of blood T cell repertoires in COVID-19. CDR3 length: 16 residues. Per germline, CDR1 SGHRS and CDR2 YFSETQ. V shed 0 bases and J 10 bases; nucleotides not matched to a gene: 7. This table comes from immunoSEQ multiplex PCR, and its TCRdb copy is limited to in-frame clones, with some not included. The sample lists about 320,000 clones, approximately 84% seen once, with about 10% in the top ten. The rearrangement links TRBV5-1 to TRBJ2-1; 13 bases match TRBD2. Sequenced input: PBMCs or T cells enriched from blood (not recorded which). The TCR comes from a woman aged 18-29 years who had recovered from COVID-19. CDR3 coding DNA: TGCGCCAGCAGCTTGGTAGGACTAGCGGGAGCAGACGAGCAGTTCTTC. Protein: CASSLVGLAGADEQFF.